The entry below describes one T cell receptor (beta chain). What it binds is unknown. The sample belongs to a study of cytomegalovirus exposure and HLA in healthy donors. Whole-study findings and limits: Later analysis identified a missense DCLRE1C variant that was linked to TCR beta V- and J-gene trimming. In an earlier analysis, productive rearrangement rates for most beta V segments clustered near 90% or 30%.

In the PCR, 60 Vbeta and 13 Jbeta primers were used. Assay used: immunoSEQ multiplex PCR; TCRdb lists only in-frame clones, some missing. This table holds roughly 100,000 clones, roughly three quarters found once. Germline V gene lookup returns CDR1 SGHDN and CDR2 FVKESK. Germline trimming cut 4 bases from V and 0 bases from J; bases unmatched to any gene: 6. CDR3 length: 16 amino acids. Sequences were obtained from PBMCs. The chain has TRBV14 and TRBJ1-3; 7 nucleotides line up with TRBD1. This clonotype originated in a man in his thirties or forties in good health and CMV-seronegative. The CDR3 region is CASSRDRSFSGNTIYF. The CDR3 DNA sequence: TGTGCCAGCAGCCGGGACAGATCTTTCTCTGGAAACACCATATATTTT.